The clone carrying this T cell receptor (beta chain) was found many times. This entry comes from a study of early T cells in non-severe SARS-CoV-2 infection. Study information: Whole-blood bulk RNA, unsorted, was sequenced, and chains were unpaired.

V lost 4 bases to trimming and J lost 5 bases, with 14 bases between them. Germline values: CDR1 SQVTM, CDR2 ANQGSEA. This CDR3 region has 13 residues. From the 5' RACE reads, TCRdb called clonotypes with MiXCR, one entry per CDR3 protein. This sample has fewer than 40,000 distinct CDR3 sequences, with approximately 5.2% found just once. V and J are TRBV29-1 and TRBJ2-5; tentatively, D is TRBD1 (5 bases). Sequencing input: whole blood. The TCR comes from an adult who was a healthcare worker with PCR-confirmed SARS-CoV-2 infection or an uninfected control (not recorded which). CDR3 loop: CSVGAGPAETQYF. The CDR3 DNA reads as TGCAGCGTTGGGGCAGGGCCCGCGGAGACCCAGTACTTC. Using reference TRBV29-1 and TRBJ2-5 for the parts outside the CDR3, the full variable domain is SAVISQKPSRDICQRGTSLTIQCQVDSQVTMMFWYRQQPGQSLTLIATANQGSEATYESGFVIDKFPISRPNLTFSTLTVSNMSPEDSSIYLCSVGAGPAETQYFGPGTRLLVL.